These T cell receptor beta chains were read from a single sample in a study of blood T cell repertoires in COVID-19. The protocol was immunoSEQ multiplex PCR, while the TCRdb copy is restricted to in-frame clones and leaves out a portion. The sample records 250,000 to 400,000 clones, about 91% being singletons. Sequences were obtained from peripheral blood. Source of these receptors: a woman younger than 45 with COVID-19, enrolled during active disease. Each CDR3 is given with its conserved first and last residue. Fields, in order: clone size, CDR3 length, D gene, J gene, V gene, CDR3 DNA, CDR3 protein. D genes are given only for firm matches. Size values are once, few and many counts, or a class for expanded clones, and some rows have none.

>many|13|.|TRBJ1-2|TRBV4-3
TGCGCCAGCAGCCAAGCGAACGGGTACGGCTACACCTTC
CASSQANGYGYTF
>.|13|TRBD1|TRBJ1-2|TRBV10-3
TGTGCCATCACCACGACAGGGGCGGGCGGCTACACCTTC
CAITTTGAGGYTF
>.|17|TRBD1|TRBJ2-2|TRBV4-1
TGCGCCAGCAGCCCCGGGCAGGGGGCACGGAACACCGGGGAGCTGTTTTTT
CASSPGQGARNTGELFF
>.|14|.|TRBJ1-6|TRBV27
TGTGCCAGCAGCGCCTGGGGGGATAATTCACCCCTCCACTTT
CASSAWGDNSPLHF
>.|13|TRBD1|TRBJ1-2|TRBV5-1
TGCGCCAGCAGCTCGACCGGGACAGGTTTTATGACCTTC
CASSSTGTGFMTF
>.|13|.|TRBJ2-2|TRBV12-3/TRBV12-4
TGTGCCAGCAGTACCCAGGGGACCGGGGAGCTGTTTTTT
CASSTQGTGELFF
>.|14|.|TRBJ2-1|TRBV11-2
TGTGCCAGCAGCTTAGGCGGGGCCTACAATGAGCAGTTCTTC
CASSLGGAYNEQFF
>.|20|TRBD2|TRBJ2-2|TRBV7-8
TGTGCCAGCAGCTTAGAACGACTAGCGGGGGCCGGTGGGGAGGGCGGGGAGCTGTTTTTT
CASSLERLAGAGGEGGELFF
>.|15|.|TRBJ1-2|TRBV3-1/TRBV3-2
TGTGCCAGCAGCCAAGGACGCGGCGGGGGGTTTGGCTACACCTTC
CASSQGRGGGFGYTF
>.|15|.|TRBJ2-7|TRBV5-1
TGCGCCAGCAGCTTGGGCCGGGGATCCTCCTACGAGCAGTACTTC
CASSLGRGSSYEQYF
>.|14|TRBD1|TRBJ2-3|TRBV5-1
TGCGCCAGCAGCTTGGAACAGGGGACAGATACGCAGTATTTT
CASSLEQGTDTQYF
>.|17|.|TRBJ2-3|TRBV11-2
TGTGCCAGCAGCTTAGGCGGCCTAGTGGGGCCCACGGATACGCAGTATTTT
CASSLGGLVGPTDTQYF
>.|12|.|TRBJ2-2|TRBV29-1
TGCAGCGTAATAGCGAACACCGGGGAGCTGTTTTTT
CSVIANTGELFF
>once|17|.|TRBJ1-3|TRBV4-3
TGCGCCAGCAGCCAAGATCGACGGGTCATCTCTGGAAACACCATATATTTT
CASSQDRRVISGNTIYF
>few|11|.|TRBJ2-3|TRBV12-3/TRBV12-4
TGTGCCAGCAGCTACACAGATACGCAGTATTTT
CASSYTDTQYF
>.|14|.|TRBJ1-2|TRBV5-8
TGTGCCAGCAGCTTGGGGGCGAGACGCTATGGCTACACCTTC
CASSLGARRYGYTF
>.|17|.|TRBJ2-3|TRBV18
TGTGCCAGCTCGCCTCCAATCGGGAGATCTAGCACAGATACGCAGTATTTT
CASSPPIGRSSTDTQYF
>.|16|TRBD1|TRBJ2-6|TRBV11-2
TGTGCCAGCAGCGTTACAGGGGGCTCTGGGGCCAACGTCCTGACTTTC
CASSVTGGSGANVLTF
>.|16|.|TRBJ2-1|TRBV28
TGTGCCAGCAGTTTTTTCACGCGCCCCTCCTACAATGAGCAGTTCTTC
CASSFFTRPSYNEQFF
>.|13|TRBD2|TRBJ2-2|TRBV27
TGTGCCAGCAGATCCGGGAGGGACGGGGAGCTGTTTTTT
CASRSGRDGELFF
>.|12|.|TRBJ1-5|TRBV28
TGTGCCAGCAGTTTATTAGAGAAGCCCCAGCATTTT
CASSLLEKPQHF
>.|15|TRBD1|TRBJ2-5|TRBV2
TGTGCCAGCAGGGCACAGGGGGCGTCTCAAGAGACCCAGTACTTC
CASRAQGASQETQYF
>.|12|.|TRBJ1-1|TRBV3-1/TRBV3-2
TGTGCCAGCAAAGGCGGGGGCAAGGTAGCTTTCTTT
CASKGGGKVAFF
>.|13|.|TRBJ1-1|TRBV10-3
TGTGCCACCACGCAGGGAGGGTACGCTGAAGCTTTCTTT
CATTQGGYAEAFF
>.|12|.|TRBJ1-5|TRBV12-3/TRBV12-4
TGTGCCAGCAGTTTAGCGAGGATAACCCAGCATTTT
CASSLARITQHF